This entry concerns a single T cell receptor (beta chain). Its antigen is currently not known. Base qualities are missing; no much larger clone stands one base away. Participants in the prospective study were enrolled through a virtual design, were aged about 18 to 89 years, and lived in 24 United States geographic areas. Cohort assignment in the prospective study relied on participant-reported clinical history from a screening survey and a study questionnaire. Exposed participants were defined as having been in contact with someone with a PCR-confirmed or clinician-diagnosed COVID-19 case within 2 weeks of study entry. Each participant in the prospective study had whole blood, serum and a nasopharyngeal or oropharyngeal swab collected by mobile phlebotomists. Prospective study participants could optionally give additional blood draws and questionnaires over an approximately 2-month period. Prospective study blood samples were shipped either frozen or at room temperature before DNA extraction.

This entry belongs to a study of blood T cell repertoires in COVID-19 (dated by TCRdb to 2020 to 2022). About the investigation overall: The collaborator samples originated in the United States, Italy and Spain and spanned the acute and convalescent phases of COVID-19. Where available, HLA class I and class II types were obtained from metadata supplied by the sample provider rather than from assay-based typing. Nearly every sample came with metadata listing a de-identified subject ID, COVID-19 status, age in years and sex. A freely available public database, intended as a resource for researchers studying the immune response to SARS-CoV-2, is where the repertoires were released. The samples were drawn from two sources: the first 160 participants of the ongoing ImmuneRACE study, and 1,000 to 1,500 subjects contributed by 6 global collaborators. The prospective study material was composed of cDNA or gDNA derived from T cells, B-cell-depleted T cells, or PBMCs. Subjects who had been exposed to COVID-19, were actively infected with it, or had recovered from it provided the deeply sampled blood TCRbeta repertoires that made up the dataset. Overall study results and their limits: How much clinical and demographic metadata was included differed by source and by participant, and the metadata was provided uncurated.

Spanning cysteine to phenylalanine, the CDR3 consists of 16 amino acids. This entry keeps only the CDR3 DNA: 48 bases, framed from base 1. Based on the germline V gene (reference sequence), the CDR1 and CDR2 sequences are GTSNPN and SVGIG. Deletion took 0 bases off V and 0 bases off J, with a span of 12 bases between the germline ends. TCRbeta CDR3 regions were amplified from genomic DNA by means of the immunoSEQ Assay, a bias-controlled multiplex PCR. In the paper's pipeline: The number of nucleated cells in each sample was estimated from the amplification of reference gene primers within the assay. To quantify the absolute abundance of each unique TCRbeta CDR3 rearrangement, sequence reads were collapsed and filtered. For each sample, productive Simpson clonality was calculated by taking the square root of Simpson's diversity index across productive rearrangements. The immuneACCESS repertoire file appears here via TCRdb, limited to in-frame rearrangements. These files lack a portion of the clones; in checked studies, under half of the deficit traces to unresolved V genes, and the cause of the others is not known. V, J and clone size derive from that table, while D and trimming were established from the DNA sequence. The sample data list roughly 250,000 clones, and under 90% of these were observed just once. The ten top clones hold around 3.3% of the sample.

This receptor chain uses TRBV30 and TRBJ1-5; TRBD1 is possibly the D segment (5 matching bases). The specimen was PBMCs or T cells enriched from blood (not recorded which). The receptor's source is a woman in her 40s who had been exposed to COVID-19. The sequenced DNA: TGTGCCTGGAGTGTAGCAGGGCTTTATAGCAATCAGCCCCAGCATTTT. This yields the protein CAWSVAGLYSNQPQHF.